The entry below describes one TCR beta chain. Its antigen target is currently unknown. Base-call qualities are not available, and no considerably larger clone is one nucleotide away. The data are from a study of CD8+CD57+ T cells in acquired aplastic anemia (dated by TCRdb to the late 2010s). For the study in its entirety: Extracted DNA from sorted CD4+ and CD8+ cells averaged approximately 3 ug, ranging from roughly 0.19 to 27.4 ug. Healthy donor samples averaged roughly 10 million reads for CD4+ and roughly 11 million for CD8+ cells. Overall study results and their limits: No significant difference in CD8+ Simpson's diversity was found between patients and healthy controls (P=0.060). Roughly 30 CD8+ CDR3 sequences were found to be shared between patients and controls, but these sequences appeared to be highly expressed in patients and within the immunodominant clones of the patients.

Genomic DNA served as template for TCR beta VDJ combination and CDR3 sequence profiling. An Illumina HiSeq 2000 was used for TCR repertoire sequencing. In the authors' own workflow: Repertoire assessment relied on Simpson's diversity index, CDR3 size and DJ length profiles, and TRBV/TRBJ rearrangement plots. The most abundant DNA sequence in the deep sequencing data was taken as the immunodominant clone. CDR3 amino acid sequences were checked for sharing across subjects and were also compared against the VDJdb database and published repertoires. TCRdb reprocessed the public reads (quality trimming at Q25 with fastp, clone calling with MiXCR) and kept in-frame beta chains. Records with the same CDR3 protein are collapsed into one entry carrying the most frequent genes and DNA. TCRdb, not the authors, supplied the V and J calls. For this sample the table gives about 210,000 distinct CDR3 sequences, of which around 60% were detected only once. About 31% of the sample lies in the top ten.

The study deep-sequenced TCR repertoires of sorted CD4+ and CD8+ blood T cells from severe aplastic anemia patients and healthy subjects. Ficoll-Paque density gradient centrifugation was used to isolate peripheral blood mononuclear cells. Before DNA extraction, CD4+ and CD8+ T cells were sorted with FACS or magnetic beads. The CDR3 runs 12 amino acids, cysteine and phenylalanine included. The retained sequence is limited to the CDR3, 36 bases, with the frame set at the first base. Sequences SGHVS (CDR1) and FQNEAQ (CDR2) are obtained from the germline V gene. Clipping removes 5 bases from V and 8 bases from J, with 4 as the unmatched junction base count.

The clonotype originates from a human donor in good health. The sample consisted of sorted CD4+, CD8+, or CD8+CD57+ T cells (not recorded which) from PBMCs. Rearrangement joined TRBV7-8 to TRBJ1-2; 8 bases in the middle match TRBD1. The CDR3 region: CASSPDRVGYTF. The bases are TGTGCCAGCAGCCCGGACAGGGTCGGCTACACCTTC.